Each of the 14 T cell receptor beta chains below was sequenced from the same sample in a study of cytomegalovirus exposure and HLA in healthy donors (dated by TCRdb to 2017 to 2019). The method was the immunoSEQ multiplex PCR assay. The multiplex PCR relied on a mix of 60 forward primers for TCR Vbeta segments and 13 reverse primers for TCR Jbeta segments. TCRdb re-hosts the immuneACCESS table, in-frame sequences only. Its copies lack some clones; in the studies checked, an unresolved V gene accounts for under half of them, and the cause for the rest is not known. This sample holds about 170,000 clones; 85% were observed only once. Clones ranked in the top ten supply 1% of the sample. Sequences were obtained from PBMCs. The receptors derive from a boy aged 2 to 10 in good health and CMV-seronegative.

The chain recombines TRBV4-2 with TRBJ1-1, with D perhaps TRBD1 (5 bases). V lost 4 bases to trimming and J lost 4 bases, with 16 bases between them. CDR3 length: 15 amino acids. Germline V gene data show CDR1 as LGHNA and CDR2 as YNFKEQ. The CDR3 DNA sequence: TGTGCCAGCAGCCGGGAGGGTCAAGGGGCCACTGAAGCTTTCTTT. Translation gives CASSREGQGATEAFF.

This clone was counted a few times. The chain couples TRBV28 to TRBJ1-2; D unresolved. The germline V gene encodes CDR1 MDHEN and CDR2 SYDVKM. The V end lost 0 bases, the J end lost 0 bases, and 14 bases lay between the germline ends. The CDR3 totals 17 residues. Here the CDR3 reads CASSLWAKRSANYGYTF. The CDR3 nucleotides are TGTGCCAGCAGTTTATGGGCCAAACGGAGTGCTAACTATGGCTACACCTTC.

The V gene is TRBV6-5, the J gene TRBJ2-5; D gene ambiguous. Deletions cut 2 bases from V and 1 base from J, with 14 bases between. Germline loops: CDR1 MNHEY, CDR2 SVGAGI. This CDR3 is built from 16 residues. CDR3 coding DNA: TGTGCCAGCAGTTACGTGAGGCAGTTCGTCCAAGAGACCCAGTACTTC. Protein: CASSYVRQFVQETQYF.

The gene calls are TRBV15 and TRBJ1-5; D call uncertain. The CDR3 is 20 residues long. Germline V gives CDR1 LNHNV, CDR2 YYDKDF (reference sequence). V was trimmed by 2 bases and J by 0 bases, leaving 23 bases between them. As DNA, the CDR3 is TGTGCCACCAGCAGACCGGGAATCCGCCCACCGTTAAGTAGCAATCAGCCCCAGCATTTT. Translation: CATSRPGIRPPLSSNQPQHF. The complete variable domain, with remaining parts taken from reference TRBV15 and TRBJ1-5, reads DAMVIQNPRYQVTQFGKPVTLSCSQTLNHNVMYWYQQKSSQAPKLLFHYYDKDFNNEADTPDNFQSRRPNTSFCFLDIRSPGLGDTAMYLCATSRPGIRPPLSSNQPQHFGDGTRLSIL.

This clone was detected once. The chain employs TRBV5-8 and TRBJ2-6; 7 nucleotides agree with TRBD1. The ends lost 3 bases at V and 1 base at J; junction bases unmatched: 1. CDR1 SGHTS and CDR2 YDEGEE come from the germline V gene. The CDR3 length is 15 residues. CDR3 sequence (DNA): TGTGCCAGCAGCTCGACAGGGTCTGGGGCCAACGTCCTGACTTTC. Amino acid sequence: CASSSTGSGANVLTF. Drawing the rest from reference TRBV5-8 and TRBJ2-6, the complete variable domain is EAGVTQSPTHLIKTRGQQATLRCSPISGHTSVYWYQQALGLGLQFLLWYDEGEERNRGNFPPRFSGRQFPNYSSELNVNALELEDSALYLCASSSTGSGANVLTFGAGSRLTVL.

V usage is TRBV5-1 and J usage is TRBJ1-3; 7 nucleotides line up with TRBD1. CDR3 size: 16 residues. The V gene's germline CDR1 is SGHRS and CDR2 YFSETQ. The ends lost 0 bases at V and 4 bases at J; junction bases unmatched: 7. The CDR3: CASSLAGDRAGNTIYF. CDR3 bases: TGCGCCAGCAGCTTGGCCGGGGACAGAGCAGGAAACACCATATATTTT.

The rearrangement links TRBV14 to TRBJ1-5, with D unclear. CDR1 is SGHDN and CDR2 is FVKESK in the germline V gene. CDR3 length: 13 amino acids. Trimming took 4 bases from V and 6 from J, leaving 10 bases between them. This chain's CDR3 is CASSPGVGQPQHF. The CDR3 region has the DNA TGTGCCAGCAGCCCCGGGGTGGGTCAGCCCCAGCATTTT.

The chain links TRBV7-9 to TRBJ2-7, with 9 bases fitting TRBD1. Per germline, CDR1 SEHNR and CDR2 FQNEAQ (reference sequence). The CDR3 sequence is 16 residues long. CDR3 amino acids: CSSSPTGTGNSYEQYV. For the CDR3, the DNA is TGTTCCAGCAGCCCCACCGGGACAGGGAACTCCTACGAGCAGTACGTC.

The V gene is TRBV11-2, the J gene TRBJ2-7, with TRBD2 as a possible D gene (5 bases). The V end lost 1 base, the J end lost 2 bases, and 15 bases lay between the germline ends. The CDR3 loop spans 16 amino acids. Germline lookup yields CDR1 SGHAT and CDR2 FQNNGV. The CDR3 protein is CASSLVPLAVPYEQYF. The CDR3 DNA is TGTGCCAGCAGCTTAGTACCCCTAGCTGTCCCCTACGAGCAGTACTTC.

As DNA, the CDR3 is TGTGCCAGCAGTTTTACGTTAGGTAGCGGGGGGACTCAAGAGACCCAGTACTTC. Translated, it gives CASSFTLGSGGTQETQYF. The chain links TRBV28 to TRBJ2-5, with 10 bases lining up with TRBD2. The junction had 12 bases not matched to a gene; V was cut back by 3 bases and J by 2 bases. This CDR3 is built from 18 residues. Looked up from germline, CDR1 is MDHEN and CDR2 is SYDVKM.

This chain links TRBV11-2 with TRBJ2-1; TRBD1 agrees at 9 bases. The CDR3 is 17 amino acids. Germline CDR1 and CDR2: SGHAT and FQNNGV. V was pared by 3 bases and J by 8 bases, with 14 bases of the junction left unmatched. The CDR3 spells CASSLHTGGSGFYEQFF. In DNA form, the CDR3 reads TGTGCCAGCAGCTTGCATACAGGGGGCTCGGGATTTTATGAGCAGTTCTTC.

The chain combines TRBV14 with TRBJ2-1; maybe TRBD2 (6 bases). CDR3 length: 16 residues. Between the trimmed V and J ends, which lost 4 bases and 2 bases, there was a span of 15 bases. The V gene's germline CDR1 is SGHDN and CDR2 FVKESK. The CDR3 sequence: CASSLLGASAYNEQFF. DNA for the CDR3: TGTGCCAGCAGCCTCCTCGGGGCTAGCGCCTACAATGAGCAGTTCTTC.

This clone was recorded only once. The chain has TRBV30 and TRBJ1-2, with 10 bases fitting TRBD1. This CDR3 is 14 amino acids long. The ends lost 2 bases at V and 8 bases at J; junction bases unmatched: 8. Germline V gene sequence: CDR1 GTSNPN, CDR2 SVGIG (reference sequence). CDR3 sequence: CAWSPRQGAGGYTF. The CDR3 DNA reads as TGTGCCTGGAGTCCACGACAGGGGGCAGGAGGCTACACCTTC.

The chain recombines TRBV5-4 with TRBJ1-4; D unclear. Trimming removed 4 bases at V and 0 bases at J, with 7 bases between. The CDR3 covers 14 residues. Germline CDR1 SGHNT, CDR2 YYREEE (reference sequence). The chain's CDR3 is CASSPRPTNEKLFF. For the CDR3, the DNA is TGTGCCAGCAGCCCGAGGCCAACTAATGAAAAACTGTTTTTT.